Shown below are 12 T cell receptor beta chains from a single sample sequenced in a study of cytomegalovirus exposure and HLA in healthy donors. Method: immunoSEQ multiplex PCR; TCRdb's copy keeps in-frame clones and lacks some. The sample lists 100,000 to 150,000 clones; roughly 89% were seen once. The sample consisted of PBMCs. Receptors were obtained from a young woman in good health and CMV-seronegative.

The chain carries TRBV11-3 and TRBJ1-6; weak D call: TRBD1 (6 bases). CDR3 size: 13 residues. CDR1 SGHNT and CDR2 YENEEA come from the germline V gene. Between the trimmed V and J ends, which lost 5 bases and 10 bases, there was a span of 12 bases. For the CDR3, the DNA is TGTGCCAGCAGCAAAACAGGGAGCTCACCCCTCCACTTT. It translates to CASSKTGSSPLHF.

The chain recombines TRBV4-1 with TRBJ1-2, with D perhaps TRBD1 (6 bases). This CDR3 has 16 amino acids. Trimming took 0 bases from V and 12 from J, leaving 23 bases between them. Germline loops: CDR1 MGHRA, CDR2 YSYEKL. Written as DNA, the CDR3 is TGCGCCAGCAGCCAAGATCGAGGACAGATAAGGAGTATTGACACCTTC. This encodes CASSQDRGQIRSIDTF.

The chain couples TRBV14 to TRBJ1-5; D not resolved. Germline CDR1 SGHDN, CDR2 FVKESK. There are 13 residues in the CDR3. V lost 0 bases to trimming and J lost 10 bases, with 10 bases between them. CDR3 region: CASSQEAGSPQHF. The CDR3 bases are TGTGCCAGCAGCCAAGAGGCTGGCTCTCCCCAGCATTTT.

The rearrangement links TRBV10-1 to TRBJ2-7, with TRBD2 identical over 9 bases. This CDR3 has 15 residues. CDR1 is WNHNN and CDR2 is SYGVQD in the germline V gene (reference sequence). V was pared by 3 bases and J by 0 bases, with 3 bases of the junction left unmatched. The CDR3 reads CASSEASGDSYEQYF. DNA for the CDR3: TGCGCCAGCAGTGAAGCTAGCGGGGACTCCTACGAGCAGTACTTC.

The sample holds a few counts of this clone. The V gene is TRBV27, the J gene TRBJ2-3; unclear D gene. Germline CDR1 reads MNHEY; CDR2 reads SMNVEV (reference sequence). Deletions cut 8 bases from V and 7 bases from J, with 10 bases between. The CDR3 loop spans 11 amino acids. CDR3 nucleotide sequence: TGTGCCAGCCCCCAGTCACATACGCAGTATTTT. As protein: CASPQSHTQYF.

This rearrangement joins TRBV6-1 to TRBJ1-1; D call uncertain. The germline V and J ends were trimmed by 2 bases and 0 bases, with 13 bases remaining between them. The CDR3 has 16 residues. Germline V gene sequence: CDR1 MNHNS, CDR2 SASEGT. The CDR3: CASSEYWRRLNTEAFF. In DNA form, the CDR3 reads TGTGCCAGCAGTGAATATTGGAGGCGGTTGAACACTGAAGCTTTCTTT.

Concerning this clone: This sample includes further DNA sequences coding for the same CDR3. The chain combines TRBV6-1 with TRBJ1-5, with D tentatively TRBD1 (5 bases). Trimming took off 4 bases at V and 0 bases at J, with 13 bases between the two ends. Germline V CDR1 and CDR2: MNHNS, SASEGT. The CDR3 totals 16 residues. As DNA, the CDR3 is TGTGCCAGCAGTGCCCCGGGGGGGTATAGCAATCAGCCCCAGCATTTT. It specifies CASSAPGGYSNQPQHF.

J is TRBJ1-2 and V is TRBV5-1; 10 bases align to TRBD1. CDR1 is SGHRS and CDR2 is YFSETQ in the germline V gene. V trimming: 5 bases; J trimming: 7 bases; junction bases outside the gene matches: 14. This CDR3 spans 16 amino acids. CDR3 bases: TGCGCCAGCAGTCCTGGACCCGGGACAGGGGACGGTGGCTACACCTTC. Its protein product is CASSPGPGTGDGGYTF.

The rearrangement uses TRBV2 and TRBJ1-4; 7 nucleotides line up with TRBD1. Germline V gene data show CDR1 as SNHLY and CDR2 as FYNNEI. This CDR3 has 13 residues. V gave up 1 base and J gave up 7 bases; unmatched junction bases: 0. The CDR3 nucleotides read TGTGCCAGCAGTGAAGACAGGGGTGAAAAACTGTTTTTT. It is translated as CASSEDRGEKLFF.

The rearrangement uses TRBV5-4 and TRBJ2-2; weak D call: TRBD1 (6 bases). V was cut by 2 bases and J by 6 bases, with 11 bases left in between. The germline CDR1 and CDR2 sequences are SGHNT and YYREEE (reference sequence). The CDR3 spans 14 residues. The CDR3 DNA sequence: TGTGCCAGCAGCTTACAGGGTTATGCCGGGGAGCTGTTTTTT. As protein: CASSLQGYAGELFF.

The CDR3 nucleotides read TGTGCCAGCAGCTTAAGGTCCAGGAACTCCTATGGCTACACCTTC. Its translation is CASSLRSRNSYGYTF. V is TRBV7-9 and J is TRBJ1-2; D ambiguous. The CDR3 has 15 residues. V was shortened by 2 bases and J by 4 bases, with 14 bases between the two germline ends. The germline V gene encodes CDR1 SEHNR and CDR2 FQNEAQ (reference sequence).

This chain's CDR3 is CAISRDRGFVETQYF. The CDR3 region has the DNA TGTGCCATCAGCCGGGACAGGGGTTTCGTCGAGACCCAGTACTTC. The chain combines TRBV10-3 with TRBJ2-5; 10 bases are a match to TRBD1. CDR3 length: 15 amino acids. With 6 bases clipped from V and 5 bases from J, the junction kept 9 bases outside the gene matches. Germline CDR1 ENHRY, CDR2 SYGVKD.